The following is a TCR beta chain sequence with its context. Antigen unknown. TCRdb processed the 5' RACE reads anew with MiXCR; each CDR3 protein has one entry. Of 270,000 or so distinct CDR3 sequences detected, 15% to 20% appear once; the ten largest clones hold approximately 33%. This sample is part of a study of CD8 T cells in ankylosing spondylitis. Whole-study findings and limits: Significant enrichment of disease-linked clones was reported in matched ankylosing spondylitis synovial fluid.

Germline-derived CDR1 and CDR2 are LGHDT and YNNKEL (reference sequence). V was shortened by 3 bases and J by 1 base, with 12 bases between the two germline ends. The CDR3 consists of 16 residues. This chain joins TRBV3-1 and TRBJ2-2, with D possibly matching TRBD1 (6 bases). The clonotype was recovered from a male donor with ankylosing spondylitis or in good health (not recorded which). Sequencing was performed on blood, either unsorted or a sorted T cell fraction (not recorded which). The CDR3 coding sequence is TGTGCCAGCAGCCAGATCGTACAGGGGAACACCGGGGAGCTGTTTTTT. Translated: CASSQIVQGNTGELFF.